This T cell receptor (beta chain) is from a study of blood T cell repertoires in COVID-19. Methods used by the authors: Reference gene primer amplification gave estimated nucleated cell counts. TCRdb's table, derived via immunoSEQ multiplex PCR, lists solely in-frame clones and lacks some. The V and J calls and the clone size are those of that table, but D and trimming were determined from the DNA. The sample has some 170,000 clones; 60% to 80% are singletons. The CDR3 loop spans 15 amino acids. CDR1 MDHEN and CDR2 SYDVKM come from the germline V gene. With 7 bases removed from V and 0 bases from J, the gap between germline ends came to 13 bases.

The sequencing input was PBMCs or T cells enriched from blood (not recorded which). The TCR comes from a woman in her forties or fifties who had recovered from COVID-19. This chain links TRBV28 with TRBJ1-5; a possible D gene is TRBD1 (5 bases). CDR3 DNA sequence: TGTGCCAGCATTGGACAACCTTATAGCAATCAGCCCCAGCATTTT. Its translation: CASIGQPYSNQPQHF.